Listed here are 26 T cell receptor beta chains from one sample, sequenced in a study of memory B cells and T cells in multiple sclerosis (dated by TCRdb to the late 2010s). Autoproliferating (CFSEdim) and non-proliferating (CFSEhi) T cell fractions were sequenced separately after stimulus-free culture of CFSE-labeled PBMCs. A total of some 5x10^7 CFSE-labeled PBMCs were cultured for 7 days without stimulus, and replicate wells were then pooled. The library was prepared using the immunoSEQ multiplex PCR assay. TCRdb re-hosts the immuneACCESS table, in-frame sequences only. Its copies lack some clones; in the studies checked, an unresolved V gene accounts for under half of them, and the cause for the rest is not known. This sample comprises about 42,000 clones, roughly 80% of them detected only once. In total, the top ten clones hold more than 0.95% of the sample. Antigens of these TCRs are unknown.

The sequenced sample was PBMCs from blood kept in culture. The origin of the receptors is a human donor with multiple sclerosis.

This clone appeared once. This chain joins TRBV7-2 and TRBJ1-4; D remains ambiguous. CDR3 length: 12 residues. Looked up from germline, CDR1 is SGHTA and CDR2 is FQGNSA. V lost 2 bases and J 8 bases, leaving 6 bases between the germline ends. In DNA form, the CDR3 reads TGTGCCAGCAGCTTAATAGGCGAAAAACTGTTTTTT. The encoded protein is CASSLIGEKLFF.

The gene calls are TRBV7-2 and TRBJ2-2, with TRBD2 as a possible D gene (6 bases). V was trimmed by 4 bases and J by 8 bases, leaving 11 bases between them. The CDR3 has 13 amino acids. The germline CDR1 and CDR2 sequences are SGHTA and FQGNSA. This CDR3 reads CASSSGVWGELFF. The CDR3, as DNA: TGTGCCAGCAGCTCGGGGGTGTGGGGGGAGCTGTTTTTT.

The sample holds a few counts of this clone. V and J are TRBV7-2 and TRBJ2-7, with D maybe TRBD2 (6 bases). This CDR3 spans 15 amino acids. The V gene lost 6 bases and the J gene lost 7 bases, with 22 bases spanning the gap. Germline values: CDR1 SGHTA, CDR2 FQGNSA. This chain's CDR3 is CASSRPPGTHGEQYF. CDR3 bases: TGTGCCAGCAGTCGCCCCCCGGGGACTCACGGAGAGCAGTACTTC.

This clone came up once. The gene calls are TRBV6-5 and TRBJ1-5; 8 nucleotides agree with TRBD1. Germline V gene sequence: CDR1 MNHEY, CDR2 SVGAGI. The CDR3 runs 14 residues. Trimming at V came to 6 bases and at J to 2 bases, leaving 3 bases not matched to a gene. The CDR3 region has the DNA TGTGCCAGCAGGCGGACAGGGCGCAATCAGCCCCAGCATTTT. It codes for CASRRTGRNQPQHF.

The rearrangement links TRBV10-3 to TRBJ1-1; no definite D call. The ends were cut back, 2 bases at V and 4 bases at J, with 14 bases in the middle. The CDR3 spans 15 residues. CDR1 and CDR2 (germline): ENHRY, SYGVKD. In DNA form, the CDR3 reads TGTGCCATCAGTGAGCTGGCCCGGCGGGGCACTGAAGCTTTCTTT. It translates to CAISELARRGTEAFF.

V gene TRBV6-5 combines with J gene TRBJ2-7, with D uncertain. This CDR3 has 12 amino acids. CDR1 and CDR2 (germline): MNHEY, SVGAGI. V was pared by 5 bases and J by 2 bases, with 7 bases between. The CDR3 is CASSPHTYEQYF. The CDR3 DNA follows: TGTGCCAGCAGTCCCCACACCTACGAGCAGTACTTC.

The sample holds a few counts of this clone. The chain links TRBV7-2 to TRBJ2-7; the match to TRBD1 covers 9 bases. This CDR3 contains 13 residues. Germline CDR1 and CDR2: SGHTA and FQGNSA. The ends lost 5 bases at V and 5 bases at J; junction bases unmatched: 4. CDR3 sequence reads: CASSIGTGNEQYF. In DNA form, the CDR3 reads TGTGCCAGCAGCATCGGGACAGGGAACGAGCAGTACTTC.

This clone was recorded once. CDR3: CASSPGQGALEQYF. The CDR3 region has the DNA TGTGCCAGCAGCCCCGGACAGGGAGCTCTCGAGCAGTACTTC. The genes are TRBV9 and TRBJ2-7; 8 nucleotides align to TRBD1. V gave up 4 bases and J gave up 6 bases; unmatched junction bases: 9. Germline V lookup: CDR1 SGDLS, CDR2 YYNGEE. CDR3 size: 14 residues.

This chain uses TRBV15 with TRBJ1-4, with D uncertain. The V end lost 4 bases, the J end lost 4 bases, and 19 bases lay between the germline ends. This CDR3 comprises 17 residues. Germline CDR1 and CDR2: LNHNV and YYDKDF (reference sequence). The CDR3 is CATSIRRIGGFNEKLFF. The DNA of the CDR3 is TGTGCCACCAGCATCCGCCGGATCGGAGGCTTTAATGAAAAACTGTTTTTT.

V is TRBV7-2 and J is TRBJ2-7; D might be TRBD1 (6 bases). V lost 3 bases, J lost 3 bases, and 18 bases lay in between. The CDR3 length is 16 residues. In germline, CDR1 is SGHTA, CDR2 FQGNSA. The CDR3 reads CASSFATGRGIYEQYF. The CDR3 region has the DNA TGTGCCAGCAGCTTTGCGACAGGCCGGGGCATCTACGAGCAGTACTTC. The whole variable domain, filled in from reference TRBV7-2 and TRBJ2-7, reads GAGVSQSPSNKVTEKGKDVELRCDPISGHTALYWYRQSLGQGLEFLIYFQGNSAPDKSGLPSDRFSAERTGGSVSTLTIQRTQQEDSAVYLCASSFATGRGIYEQYFGPGTRLTVT.

DNA for the CDR3: TGCGCCAGCAGCCAAGGGACTTTCTCTGGGGCCAACGTCCTGACTTTC. Translating gives CASSQGTFSGANVLTF. The chain employs TRBV5-1 and TRBJ2-6; tentatively, D is TRBD2 (6 bases). V shed 4 bases and J shed 0 bases, with 11 bases lying between them. CDR1 is SGHRS and CDR2 is YFSETQ in the germline V gene. The CDR3 has 16 amino acids.

The V call is TRBV9, the J call TRBJ1-1; 9 bases fit TRBD1. The CDR3 is 15 residues long. Per germline, CDR1 SGDLS and CDR2 YYNGEE. The trim removed 3 bases at V and 10 bases at J, leaving 13 bases unmatched. In nucleotides, the CDR3 is TGTGCCAGCAGCGCGGGGACCGGGACAGGGAGAGGAGCTTTCTTT. Residues: CASSAGTGTGRGAFF.

The chain couples TRBV4-1 to TRBJ1-1; unclear D gene. V was clipped by 1 base and J by 1 base, with 10 bases between them. The CDR3 has 15 residues. Germline V lookup: CDR1 MGHRA, CDR2 YSYEKL. The CDR3 DNA follows: TGCGCCAGCAGCCAAGGCCCGGGGAAGAACACTGAAGCTTTCTTT. This codes for CASSQGPGKNTEAFF.

The CDR3 DNA sequence: TGTGCCAGCAGACCGGACAGGGGCAGTTCACCCCTCCACTTT. As protein: CASRPDRGSSPLHF. This chain connects TRBV6-5 to TRBJ1-6, with 9 bases lining up with TRBD1. The germline V gene encodes CDR1 MNHEY and CDR2 SVGAGI. This CDR3 is 14 amino acids long. V was pared by 6 bases and J by 9 bases, with 6 bases of the junction left unmatched.

The chain is built from TRBV9 and TRBJ1-1; no definite D call. With 0 bases removed from V and 6 bases from J, the gap between germline ends came to 9 bases. CDR1 is SGDLS, CDR2 YYNGEE, per germline. This CDR3 is 13 amino acids long. The CDR3 bases are TGTGCCAGCAGCGTAGAAGTAAACGCTGAAGCTTTCTTT. This sequence encodes CASSVEVNAEAFF.

J is TRBJ2-5 and V is TRBV7-9; no firm D call. Trimming stripped 1 base from V and 1 base from J, with 7 bases between. The length of the CDR3 is 14 residues. Germline CDR1 SEHNR, CDR2 FQNEAQ (reference sequence). CDR3 protein: CASSLGMGQETQYF. CDR3 in DNA: TGTGCCAGCAGCTTAGGTATGGGCCAAGAGACCCAGTACTTC.

This clone showed up just once. The V call is TRBV28, the J call TRBJ1-2; 10 bases align to TRBD1. In germline, CDR1 is MDHEN, CDR2 SYDVKM. The CDR3 loop spans 14 amino acids. The ends lost 7 bases at V and 7 bases at J; junction bases unmatched: 9. CDR3 amino acids: CASISGTGVFGYTF. CDR3 sequence (DNA): TGTGCCAGCATCTCCGGGACAGGGGTGTTTGGCTACACCTTC.

The rearrangement links TRBV6-5 to TRBJ1-4, with no clear D. The ends were cut back, 0 bases at V and 7 bases at J, with 12 bases in the middle. CDR3 length: 15 residues. Germline assignment: CDR1 MNHEY and CDR2 SVGAGI. The CDR3 loop reads CASSYSDGVTEKLFF. The CDR3 DNA sequence: TGTGCCAGCAGTTACTCAGACGGAGTAACTGAAAAACTGTTTTTT.

This CDR3 is CAWRGTGINTIYF. CDR3 in DNA: TGTGCCTGGAGAGGGACAGGGATTAACACCATATATTTT. The rearrangement joins TRBV30 to TRBJ1-3, with 9 nucleotides matching TRBD1. V shed 3 bases and J 7 bases; nucleotides not matched to a gene: 4. This CDR3 spans 13 amino acids. Germline lookup yields CDR1 GTSNPN and CDR2 SVGIG (reference sequence).

This clone has more than one count but fewer than ten. This rearrangement joins TRBV7-9 to TRBJ2-2; 7 positions agree with TRBD1. In germline, CDR1 is SEHNR, CDR2 FQNEAQ (reference sequence). The J segment lost 4 bases and the V segment lost 1 base, leaving 3 bases of the junction unmatched. The length of the CDR3 is 15 residues. CDR3 region: CASSLVGQITGELFF. CDR3 sequence (DNA): TGTGCCAGCAGCTTAGTGGGACAGATCACCGGGGAGCTGTTTTTT.

This clone was counted once. The rearrangement links TRBV18 to TRBJ2-1; weak D call: TRBD1 (6 bases). The germline V gene has CDR1 KGHSH and CDR2 LQKENI. V shed 1 base and J shed 8 bases, with 9 bases lying between them. CDR3 length equals 13 residues. Written as DNA, the CDR3 is TGTGCCAGCTCACCACACAGGGACGATGAGCAGTTCTTC. This translates into CASSPHRDDEQFF.

V usage is TRBV5-4 and J usage is TRBJ2-7, with 7 nucleotides matching TRBD1. This CDR3 comprises 13 residues. The germline gives CDR1 SGHNT, CDR2 YYREEE (reference sequence). Trimming at V came to 4 bases and at J to 1 base, leaving 2 bases not matched to a gene. The CDR3 is CASSVGQSYEQYF. The DNA for the CDR3 is TGTGCCAGCAGCGTGGGACAGTCCTACGAGCAGTACTTC.

The rearrangement uses TRBV29-1 and TRBJ1-1; tentative D call: TRBD1 (5 bases). Trimming took off 7 bases at V and 4 bases at J, with 19 bases between the two ends. CDR3 length equals 14 residues. CDR1 and CDR2 (germline): SQVTM, ANQGSEA. The chain's CDR3 is CSGGAGSYGTEAFF. The CDR3 nucleotides read TGCAGCGGCGGGGCAGGCTCGTATGGCACTGAAGCTTTCTTT.

This chain joins TRBV5-3 and TRBJ2-5; 8 bases are a match to TRBD1. TRBV5-3 is filed as an ORF, its function uncertain. V lost 2 bases and J lost 5; bases outside the gene matches: 8. The CDR3 runs to 15 residues. The CDR3 sequence is CARSFAQGDRETQYF. In DNA, the CDR3 is TGTGCCAGAAGCTTTGCACAGGGGGATCGGGAGACCCAGTACTTC.

The chain uses TRBV4-2 and TRBJ2-7; 8 bases are a match to TRBD1. The CDR3 totals 15 residues. Germline V gives CDR1 LGHNA, CDR2 YNFKEQ. The V segment lost 0 bases and the J segment 3 bases; nucleotides outside the gene matches: 4. For the CDR3, the DNA is TGTGCCAGCAGCCAAGATAAACAGGGGGACTACGAGCAGTACTTC. It codes for CASSQDKQGDYEQYF.

This clone was seen once. The rearrangement uses TRBV6-1 and TRBJ2-5; 7 positions agree with TRBD1. TRBJ2-7 matches the DNA end more closely, so the J call is doubtful. There are 15 residues in the CDR3. Germline lookup yields CDR1 MNHNS and CDR2 SASEGT. The CDR3 sequence: CASRQYRGFTYEQYF. The DNA for the CDR3 is TGTGCCAGCAGGCAATACAGGGGTTTCACCTACGAGCAGTACTTC.